This T cell receptor (beta chain) stems from a study of shared clonotypes between healthy human individuals. Study summary: Each donor's CD8 memory used one plate, CD8 naive two, each CD4 subset three. Findings and caveats of the study: A generally larger estimated richness was seen in naive subsets than in memory subsets.

Of note for this clone: Its cognate antigen is unknown.

CD8 memory was a combination of CD45RO+ cells and CCR7-negative CD45RA+ TemRA cells. Trimming took off 0 bases at V and 2 bases at J, with 9 bases between the two ends. Germline V gene lookup returns CDR1 SGHNT and CDR2 YYREEE (reference sequence). The CDR3 loop spans 14 amino acids. Assay runs were performed at deep level. Generated by immunoSEQ multiplex PCR, the TCRdb table keeps only in-frame clones and is missing some. In the table there are about 79,000 clones, under 65% of which are singletons. Specimen: memory CD8+ T cells sorted from blood. The subset denotes: CD45RO+ cells pooled with CCR7-negative TemRA cells. V is TRBV5-4 and J is TRBJ2-7; D remains unclear. This TCR came from a man aged 30-40 years in good health. For the CDR3, the DNA is TGTGCCAGCAGCTTGGAGGCGGCGGCCTACGAGCAGTACTTC. This gives the protein CASSLEAAAYEQYF.